The 26 T cell receptor beta chains listed next were all sequenced from one sample in a study of OX40 agonist ivuxolimab in advanced cancers. Profiling relied on immunoSEQ multiplex PCR, and the TCRdb table lists in-frame clones only, not all of them. Of 57,000 or so clones in the sample, 84% were seen once. The specimen comprised CD4+ or CD8+ T cells sorted from blood, sampled in a trial of the OX40 agonist ivuxolimab. These receptors were taken from an adult with an advanced solid tumor such as melanoma, head and neck, liver or kidney cancer.

This sequence joins TRBV7-2 and TRBJ2-2, with 9 bases matching TRBD2. Germline-derived CDR1 and CDR2 are SGHTA and FQGNSA. The CDR3 loop spans 16 amino acids. Trimming cost V 5 bases and J 6 bases; bases outside gene matches: 10. CDR3 loop: CASSPQIIAGAGELFF. The CDR3 DNA is TGTGCCAGCAGCCCTCAAATTATAGCGGGAGCCGGGGAGCTGTTTTTT.

The chain is built from TRBV6-1 and TRBJ1-1, with D possibly matching TRBD1 (5 bases). Per germline, CDR1 MNHNS and CDR2 SASEGT. This CDR3 spans 14 amino acids. The V gene lost 3 bases and the J gene lost 1 base, with 9 bases spanning the gap. The CDR3 nucleotides read TGTGCCAGCAGTGACGGGGGGGGGAACACTGAAGCTTTCTTT. Translating it yields CASSDGGGNTEAFF.

The chain joins TRBV9 to TRBJ2-7; no clear D. The germline gives CDR1 SGDLS, CDR2 YYNGEE. This CDR3 spans 14 amino acids. The V and J ends lost 4 bases and 0 bases respectively, with 11 bases between them. DNA of the CDR3: TGTGCCAGCAGCCCCCCGGGCGCCTCCTACGAGCAGTACTTC. Translating it yields CASSPPGASYEQYF.

The chain combines TRBV6-1 with TRBJ1-3; no firm D call. CDR3 length: 14 residues. The V end lost 8 bases, the J end lost 0 bases, and 11 bases lay between the germline ends. CDR1 is MNHNS, CDR2 SASEGT, per germline. CDR3 protein: CASAQGSSGNTIYF. As DNA, the CDR3 is TGTGCCAGCGCTCAAGGTAGCTCTGGAAACACCATATATTTT.

V and J are TRBV19 and TRBJ1-1; TRBD1 is a possible D gene (6 bases). Trimming cost V 4 bases and J 0 bases, with 9 bases left between them. The CDR3 consists of 14 residues. In germline, CDR1 is LNHDA, CDR2 SQIVND (reference sequence). Here the CDR3 reads CASSTGTLNTEAFF. DNA for the CDR3: TGTGCCAGTAGTACGGGGACACTGAACACTGAAGCTTTCTTT.

J is TRBJ2-7 and V is TRBV27; D perhaps matches TRBD2 (6 bases). Germline CDR1 MNHEY, CDR2 SMNVEV (reference sequence). The CDR3 totals 15 residues. Trimming pared 6 bases from V and 3 bases from J, leaving 18 bases between. This CDR3 is CASSPNGGDYYEQYF. Written as DNA, the CDR3 is TGTGCCAGCAGCCCCAACGGGGGAGACTACTACGAGCAGTACTTC.

The chain employs TRBV27 and TRBJ2-7, with 9 bases that match TRBD1. Germline loops: CDR1 MNHEY, CDR2 SMNVEV (reference sequence). After removal of 5 bases from V and 4 bases from J, the junction contained 24 bases not matched to a gene. This CDR3 region has 20 residues. CDR3 sequence: CASSPFGQGKGLLGIYEQYF. In nucleotides, the CDR3 is TGTGCCAGCAGTCCCTTCGGACAGGGGAAGGGCCTCCTCGGGATTTACGAGCAGTACTTC.

This clone appeared once. The rearrangement joins TRBV19 to TRBJ1-5; 7 positions match TRBD1. The CDR3 spans 15 residues. Germline V gene sequence: CDR1 LNHDA, CDR2 SQIVND (reference sequence). The V gene end was trimmed by 5 bases and the J gene end by 4 bases; junction bases not matched to a gene: 8. The CDR3 reads CASSPPQGRNQPQHF. The DNA of the CDR3 is TGTGCCAGTAGTCCACCACAGGGGAGAAATCAGCCCCAGCATTTT. Looking up the rest from reference TRBV19 and TRBJ1-5 gives the full variable domain: DGGITQSPKYLFRKEGQNVTLSCEQNLNHDAMYWYRQDPGQGLRLIYYSQIVNDFQKGDIAEGYSVSREKKESFPLTVTSAQKNPTAFYLCASSPPQGRNQPQHFGDGTRLSIL.

This chain links TRBV5-8 with TRBJ2-5; D unresolved. The V end lost 0 bases, the J end lost 7 bases, and 10 bases lay between the germline ends. CDR3 length equals 13 residues. Germline V lookup: CDR1 SGHTS, CDR2 YDEGEE. CDR3: CASSLVGQATQYF. In DNA, the CDR3 is TGTGCCAGCAGCTTGGTCGGGCAGGCGACCCAGTACTTC.

This clone came up a few times. CDR3 in amino acids: CASSPLGAVEQFF. For the CDR3, the DNA is TGTGCCAGCAGCCCCTTGGGGGCGGTTGAGCAGTTCTTC. This chain uses TRBV9 with TRBJ2-1; tentative D call: TRBD1 (6 bases). The V gene's germline CDR1 is SGDLS and CDR2 YYNGEE. Trimming shortened V by 4 bases and J by 9 bases, and 14 bases separated the two germline ends. The CDR3 covers 13 residues.

V is TRBV5-8 and J is TRBJ2-2; no definite D call. The CDR3 loop spans 15 amino acids. The germline V gene has CDR1 SGHTS and CDR2 YDEGEE. V was shortened by 0 bases and J by 8 bases, with 14 bases between the two germline ends. CDR3 coding DNA: TGTGCCAGCAGCTTGGTGGAGCCCGGAGCGGGGGAGCTGTTTTTT. Translating it yields CASSLVEPGAGELFF.

The chain employs TRBV21-1 and TRBJ2-7; TRBD2 was called by the table and not checked on the DNA. TRBV21-1 is a recognized pseudogene. The CDR3 is made up of 17 amino acids. CDR3 amino acids: CASSMGTSGRAFYEQYF. The CDR3 region has the DNA TGTGCCAGCAGCATGGGGACTAGCGGGAGAGCTTTCTACGAGCAGTACTTC.

This clone has only one observation. V and J are TRBV6-5 and TRBJ1-4, with 10 bases fitting TRBD1. This CDR3 contains 15 residues. Germline assignment: CDR1 MNHEY and CDR2 SVGAGI. Germline trimming cut 5 bases from V and 6 bases from J; bases unmatched to any gene: 6. The DNA of the CDR3 is TGTGCCAGCAGTATGGCCGGGACAGGGGATGAAAAACTGTTTTTT. Protein sequence: CASSMAGTGDEKLFF.

The chain recombines TRBV28 with TRBJ1-2; the D is unclear. The CDR3 length is 12 residues. Per germline, CDR1 MDHEN and CDR2 SYDVKM. Trimming took 5 bases from V and 7 from J, leaving 11 bases between them. CDR3 coding DNA: TGTGCCAGCAGTCTCGGATCGTTTGGCTACACCTTC. This sequence encodes CASSLGSFGYTF.

V usage is TRBV5-6 and J usage is TRBJ2-3; D gene unclear. This CDR3 is 12 amino acids long. In germline, CDR1 is SGHDT, CDR2 YYEEEE. V lost 7 bases to trimming and J lost 1 base, with 7 bases between them. The CDR3 protein is CASAPGTDTQYF. CDR3 DNA sequence: TGTGCCAGCGCCCCGGGCACAGATACGCAGTATTTT.

The chain employs TRBV2 and TRBJ2-1; 14 nucleotides agree with TRBD2. J lost 7 bases, V lost 11 bases, and 4 bases had no gene match. The CDR3 contains 13 residues. Germline V lookup: CDR1 SNHLY, CDR2 FYNNEI. The CDR3 DNA sequence: TGTGCCCGCGGGACTAGCGGGAGAAATGAGCAGTTCTTC. Translation: CARGTSGRNEQFF.

This chain links TRBV15 with TRBJ2-5; no reliable D call. The CDR3 runs 15 residues. The germline V gene encodes CDR1 LNHNV and CDR2 YYDKDF (reference sequence). Trimming cost V 0 bases and J 4 bases, with 12 bases left between them. In nucleotides, the CDR3 is TGTGCCACCAGCAGAGATCGCCAGCTCGCAGAGACCCAGTACTTC. This encodes CATSRDRQLAETQYF. Variable domain in full (rest from reference TRBV15 and TRBJ2-5): DAMVIQNPRYQVTQFGKPVTLSCSQTLNHNVMYWYQQKSSQAPKLLFHYYDKDFNNEADTPDNFQSRRPNTSFCFLDIRSPGLGDTAMYLCATSRDRQLAETQYFGPGTRLLVL.

The chain is built from TRBV9 and TRBJ1-1; D gene uncertain. The CDR3 has 13 residues. In germline, CDR1 is SGDLS, CDR2 YYNGEE. Trimming stripped 0 bases from V and 6 bases from J, with 9 bases between. The CDR3, as DNA: TGTGCCAGCAGCGTAGTTACGTCTGCTGAAGCTTTCTTT. Translation gives CASSVVTSAEAFF. The full variable domain, completed using reference TRBV9 and TRBJ1-1, is DSGVTQTPKHLITATGQRVTLRCSPRSGDLSVYWYQQSLDQGLQFLIQYYNGEERAKGNILERFSAQQFPDLHSELNLSSLELGDSALYFCASSVVTSAEAFFGQGTRLTVV.

This chain links TRBV4-1 with TRBJ2-2; 14 bases align to TRBD2. The CDR3 extends over 16 amino acids. J gave up 7 bases and V 4 bases, and 5 bases lay outside the gene matches. The germline V gene has CDR1 MGHRA and CDR2 YSYEKL. For the CDR3, the DNA is TGCGCCAGCAGCCGAGGGACTAGCGGGGGTAACGGGGAGCTGTTTTTT. Protein product: CASSRGTSGGNGELFF.

The rearrangement links TRBV28 to TRBJ2-7; the D gene is possibly TRBD1 (5 bases). CDR1 is MDHEN and CDR2 is SYDVKM in the germline V gene. This CDR3 contains 13 residues. Trimming removed 2 bases at V and 7 bases at J, with 12 bases between. The CDR3 loop reads CASSLRRKGEQYF. The CDR3 region has the DNA TGTGCCAGCAGTTTACGGCGGAAGGGGGAGCAGTACTTC.

The V and J genes are TRBV10-3 and TRBJ2-7; TRBD2 is a possible D gene (5 bases). Deletions cut 2 bases from V and 3 bases from J, with 11 bases between. Germline loops: CDR1 ENHRY, CDR2 SYGVKD. The CDR3 consists of 14 residues. CDR3 bases: TGTGCCATCAGTGAGGGGGAGTATTACTACGAGCAGTACTTC. Amino acid sequence: CAISEGEYYYEQYF.

This chain uses TRBV28 with TRBJ1-6, with 9 bases identical to TRBD1. The germline V gene encodes CDR1 MDHEN and CDR2 SYDVKM. The J segment lost 5 bases and the V segment lost 4 bases, leaving 6 bases of the junction unmatched. This CDR3 contains 16 residues. CDR3 loop: CASSSAGTGNNSPLHF. The DNA for the CDR3 is TGTGCCAGCAGTTCGGCTGGGACAGGGAATAATTCACCCCTCCACTTT. Using reference TRBV28 and TRBJ1-6 for the parts outside the CDR3, the full variable domain is DVKVTQSSRYLVKRTGEKVFLECVQDMDHENMFWYRQDPGLGLRLIYFSYDVKMKEKGDIPEGYSVSREKKERFSLILESASTNQTSMYLCASSSAGTGNNSPLHFGNGTRLTVT.

The V gene is TRBV27, the J gene TRBJ1-6; D is perhaps TRBD1 (5 bases). Trimming stripped 0 bases from V and 8 bases from J, with 11 bases between. Germline assignment: CDR1 MNHEY and CDR2 SMNVEV (reference sequence). This CDR3 has 15 residues. CDR3 region: CASSLSGGLDSPLHF. In nucleotides, the CDR3 is TGTGCCAGCAGTTTATCCGGGGGATTGGATTCACCCCTCCACTTT.

As for this clone: One end of the junction varies from germline; a read error may be responsible. The rearrangement links TRBV7-7 to TRBJ2-5, with a weak D call TRBD2 (5 bases). Germline V lookup: CDR1 SSHAT, CDR2 FNYEAQ (reference sequence). The CDR3 sequence is 15 residues long. This chain's CDR3 is CASSLGRGGQETQYF. The CDR3, as DNA: TGTGCTAGCAGCTTAGGGCGCGGAGGCCAAGAGACCCAGTACTTC.

The chain combines TRBV6-5 with TRBJ2-7; D might be TRBD1 (6 bases). Germline CDR1 MNHEY, CDR2 SVGAGI. There are 14 residues in the CDR3. With 1 base removed from V and 4 bases from J, the gap between germline ends came to 11 bases. The chain's CDR3 is CASSYYGRGYEQYF. CDR3 coding DNA: TGTGCCAGCAGTTACTATGGCAGGGGTTACGAGCAGTACTTC.

This chain joins TRBV19 and TRBJ2-7; 8 nucleotides align to TRBD2. V lost 6 bases, J lost 6 bases, and 13 bases stayed unmatched. Germline CDR1 is LNHDA and CDR2 is SQIVND (reference sequence). This CDR3 has 15 amino acids. The CDR3 DNA reads as TGTGCCAGTAGCCAGCTTCCCGGGGGGGCCGGCGAGCAGTACTTC. Protein product: CASSQLPGGAGEQYF. Supplemented by reference TRBV19 and TRBJ2-7, the full variable domain reads DGGITQSPKYLFRKEGQNVTLSCEQNLNHDAMYWYRQDPGQGLRLIYYSQIVNDFQKGDIAEGYSVSREKKESFPLTVTSAQKNPTAFYLCASSQLPGGAGEQYFGPGTRLTVT.